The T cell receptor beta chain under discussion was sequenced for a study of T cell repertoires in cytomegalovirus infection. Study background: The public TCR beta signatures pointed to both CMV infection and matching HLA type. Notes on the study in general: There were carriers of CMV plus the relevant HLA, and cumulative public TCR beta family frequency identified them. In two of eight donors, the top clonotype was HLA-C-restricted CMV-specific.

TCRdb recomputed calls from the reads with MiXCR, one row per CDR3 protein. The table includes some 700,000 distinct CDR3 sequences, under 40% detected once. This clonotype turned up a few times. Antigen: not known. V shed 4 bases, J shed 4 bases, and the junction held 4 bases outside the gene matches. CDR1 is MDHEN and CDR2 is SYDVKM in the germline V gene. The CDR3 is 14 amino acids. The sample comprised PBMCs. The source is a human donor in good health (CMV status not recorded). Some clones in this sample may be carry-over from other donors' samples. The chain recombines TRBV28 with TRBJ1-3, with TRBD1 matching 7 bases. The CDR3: CASSSAGGGNTIYF. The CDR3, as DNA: TGTGCCAGCAGTTCGGCAGGGGGGGGAAACACCATATATTTT.